This T cell receptor beta chain derives from a study of cytomegalovirus exposure and HLA in healthy donors. The germline CDR1 and CDR2 sequences are ENHRY and SYGVKD. Losses at the gene ends were 4 bases for V and 4 bases for J; bases not matched to a gene: 5. The CDR3 runs 14 residues. Concerning this clone: Its target is not known.

Researchers ran the PCR with 60 Vbeta and 13 Jbeta primers. TCRdb's copy holds only in-frame clones and misses some; the assay was immunoSEQ multiplex PCR. In the table there are approximately 140,000 clones, approximately 84% of which are singletons. The study's findings and limits: In a later analysis, TCR beta V- and J-gene trimming was associated with a missense DCLRE1C variant.

This clonotype was obtained from a young woman in good health and CMV-seronegative. What was sequenced was PBMCs. This sequence joins TRBV10-3 and TRBJ1-2, with TRBD1 matching 8 bases. The CDR3 sequence: CAISGGQVRYGYTF. The CDR3 DNA is TGTGCCATCAGTGGGGGACAGGTCCGCTATGGCTACACCTTC.